The present entry profiles one T cell receptor beta chain with its context. Its antigen is still unknown. Within one base of it there is no much larger clone, and no base qualities were kept. TCRbeta CDR3 regions were amplified from genomic DNA using the immunoSEQ Assay, a bias-controlled multiplex PCR. The study's processing was this. Nucleated cell counts per sample were estimated from amplification of reference gene primers within the assay. To quantify the absolute abundance of each unique TCRbeta CDR3 rearrangement, sequence reads were collapsed and filtered. For each sample, productive Simpson clonality was calculated by taking the square root of Simpson's diversity index across productive rearrangements. The source is immuneACCESS, and TCRdb retained only in-frame sequences with V and J called. Part of the clones is not carried over; for the studies checked, unresolved V genes explain less than half of this, and the remainder is unexplained. Clone size and V and J calls were adopted from that table, with D and trimming inferred from the DNA. The sample profile shows around 220,000 clones; 65% to 85% of them were found once. The top ten constitute 5.5% to 7.5% of the sample.

This entry belongs to a study of blood T cell repertoires in COVID-19 (dated by TCRdb to 2018 to 2020). Regarding the research as a whole: Samples covering the acute and convalescent phases of COVID-19 were provided by collaborators in the United States, Italy and Spain. The prospective study material was composed of cDNA or gDNA derived from T cells, B-cell-depleted T cells, or PBMCs. The dataset comprised deeply sampled blood TCRbeta repertoires from subjects exposed to, actively infected with, or recovered from COVID-19. A freely available public database, intended as a resource for researchers studying the immune response to SARS-CoV-2, is where the repertoires were released. Samples came from the ongoing ImmuneRACE study (first 160 participants) plus 1,254 subjects from 6 global collaborators. A de-identified subject ID, COVID-19 status, age in years and sex were almost always included in the sample metadata. Where available, HLA class I and class II types were obtained from metadata supplied by the sample provider rather than from assay-based typing. Study-wide findings and limitations: Clinical and demographic metadata were provided uncurated, with the amount varying by source and participant.

In the prospective study, participants were roughly 18 to 90 years old, resided in about two dozen geographic areas of the United States, and were enrolled through a virtual design. Cohort assignment in the prospective study relied on participant-reported clinical history from a screening survey and a study questionnaire. ImmuneRACE Cohort 3 recovered participants were defined by two consecutive negative NP/OP PCR tests, healthcare professional clearance, or symptom resolution. In the prospective study, whole blood, serum and a nasopharyngeal or oropharyngeal swab were collected from each participant by mobile phlebotomists. Participants in the prospective study had the option to provide additional blood draws and questionnaires over an approximately 2-month period. Blood samples from the prospective study were shipped frozen or at room temperature prior to DNA extraction. There are 16 amino acids in the CDR3, from cysteine to phenylalanine inclusive. Of the read, only the CDR3 DNA is kept; its 48 bases are in frame from base 1. In the germline V gene (reference sequence), CDR1 corresponds to LGHDT and CDR2 to YNNKEL. Relative to germline, V is missing 4 bases and J is missing 7 bases, with 14 bases of the junction outside any gene match.

The sequence was collected from a woman aged 40 to 55 who had recovered from COVID-19. The material sequenced was PBMCs or T cells enriched from blood (not recorded which). In this chain, TRBV3-1 (or the pseudogene TRBV3-2) is recombined with TRBJ1-2; 8 bases in the junction line up with TRBD1. The sequenced DNA: TGTGCCAGCAGCCCCGCCGGGACAGGAGGTGTGGTTGGCTACACCTTC. Translated, it reads CASSPAGTGGVVGYTF.